These T cell receptor beta chains were read from a single sample in a study of T-cell reconstitution after alpha-beta-depleted transplantation in children. TCRdb re-called the PCR reads with MiXCR, one entry per CDR3 protein. There are approximately 250,000 distinct CDR3 sequences in the sample; more than 7.5% occur only once, and about 5.4% lies in the top ten. Sequencing was performed on PBMCs from the stem cell graft donor, taken from the stem cell graft. The receptors were gathered from a human donor who donated a stem cell graft to a child with SCID. The CDR3 runs from the conserved cysteine through the conserved F or W. The D gene is left open where the match is weak. The size of a clone is reported for some rows only, either as once, few or many, or as a class for expanded clones.

cdr3_nt,cdr3_aa,d_call,j_call,v_call,clone_size
TGCGCCAGCAGCCCCTGGGACCAAGCCAAAAACATTCAGTACTTC,CASSPWDQAKNIQYF,-,TRBJ2-4,TRBV5-1,many
TGCAGCGTTGAAGACGGCCTGAGGGATGAGCAGTTCTTC,CSVEDGLRDEQFF,-,TRBJ2-1,TRBV29-1,few
TGCAGTGCTCCGGACAGCTTGAACACCGGGGAGCTGTTTTTT,CSAPDSLNTGELFF,-,TRBJ2-2,TRBV20-1,many
TGTGCCAGCGGGGAACAGGGGAGGGACACTGAAGCTTTCTTT,CASGEQGRDTEAFF,TRBD1,TRBJ1-1,TRBV25-1,many
TGTGCCAGCAGTACCCCCCGGGACACACATTCACCGGTGGGGGAGCAGTACTTC,CASSTPRDTHSPVGEQYF,-,TRBJ2-7,TRBV6-2/TRBV6-3,few
TGTGCCAGCAGACAAGACATGGCTGGAAACACCATATATTTT,CASRQDMAGNTIYF,-,TRBJ1-3,TRBV5-4,-
TGTGCCAGCAGCCGAAGACAGGGCTCCACAGATACGCAGTATTTT,CASSRRQGSTDTQYF,TRBD1,TRBJ2-3,TRBV27,many
TGCAGCTACAGGGGTGACACCCGGGAGTTGTTTTTT,CSYRGDTRELFF,-,TRBJ2-2,TRBV29-1,-
TGCAGTGCTAGAGGGGGGCGGGCTAGCACAGATACGCAGTATTTT,CSARGGRASTDTQYF,-,TRBJ2-3,TRBV20-1,once
TGTGCCAGCAGCCCTCAGGGAGGCTTGGGAAAACTGTTTTTT,CASSPQGGLGKLFF,-,TRBJ1-4,TRBV7-2,many
TGTGCCAGCGGGGACACCGGGGGGGGCAATCAGCCCCAGCATTTT,CASGDTGGGNQPQHF,-,TRBJ1-5,TRBV2,many
TGCGCCAGCACTAGACAGGCCTACAATGAGCAGTTCTTC,CASTRQAYNEQFF,-,TRBJ2-1,TRBV10-2,few
TGCGCCAGCAGCTTACGGGGAGAGAACAATGAGCAGTTCTTC,CASSLRGENNEQFF,-,TRBJ2-1,TRBV5-1,many
TGTGCCAGCAGTCACACGAACACCGGGGAGCTGTTTTTT,CASSHTNTGELFF,-,TRBJ2-2,TRBV28,many
TGTGCCATCAGTGTCCGGTCGAGGACAGGGCCGCAAGAGACCCAGTACTTC,CAISVRSRTGPQETQYF,TRBD1,TRBJ2-5,TRBV10-3,many
TGTGCCACCAACAGACCGGGACAGGGGGCTCCATTTCAGGTGATCTCTGAAGCTTTCTTT,CATNRPGQGAPFQVISEAFF,TRBD1,TRBJ1-1,TRBV12-3/TRBV12-4,-
TGTGCCAGCCATCCAGTGGTGGGGTCCTATGGCTACACCTTC,CASHPVVGSYGYTF,-,TRBJ1-2,TRBV6-1,many
TGTGCCAGCAGCACCGGTCGGGCATATGGCTACACCTTC,CASSTGRAYGYTF,-,TRBJ1-2,TRBV7-2,many
TGTGCCAGCAGCTACGGACTAGCGGGGGGGTATGGCTCCTACAATGAGCAGTTCTTC,CASSYGLAGGYGSYNEQFF,TRBD2,TRBJ2-1,TRBV5-8,many
TGTGCCAGCAGTCGGGACTCCCGGTCCGGAAACACCATATATTTT,CASSRDSRSGNTIYF,-,TRBJ1-3,TRBV7-2,many
TGTGCCTGGAGTGTAGGGTGGGGTTTGGACTACGAGCAGTACTTC,CAWSVGWGLDYEQYF,-,TRBJ2-7,TRBV30,many
TGTGCCAGCAGCTTTATGAACGCTGGGTCCGAGCAGTACTTC,CASSFMNAGSEQYF,-,TRBJ2-7,TRBV7-9,many
TGCAGCGTAGGACTCCCCGGGTCCTACGAGCAGTACTTC,CSVGLPGSYEQYF,-,TRBJ2-7,TRBV29-1,many
TGCGCCAGCAGCTTGGGGACAGGGGCAAATCAGCCCCAGCATTTT,CASSLGTGANQPQHF,TRBD1,TRBJ1-5,TRBV5-1,many
TGTGCCAGCAGCGACCCGGGACACCCGAGCTCCTACAATGAGCAGTTCTTC,CASSDPGHPSSYNEQFF,-,TRBJ2-1,TRBV7-9,many
TGTGCCAGCAGCCTGGACAGGGGGCGGTTGGGTTTCTACGAGCAGTACTTC,CASSLDRGRLGFYEQYF,TRBD1,TRBJ2-7,TRBV14,many
TGTGCCAGCAGCCCTGGGACTAGCCCCTACAATGAGCAGTTCTTC,CASSPGTSPYNEQFF,TRBD2,TRBJ2-1,TRBV7-2,many
TGTGCCAGCAGTTACGGGCAGGCGCCCATTAACTATGGCTACACCTTC,CASSYGQAPINYGYTF,-,TRBJ1-2,TRBV6-7,many
TGTGCCAGCTCAGGGGGACAGAGATATGAAAAACTGTTTTTT,CASSGGQRYEKLFF,TRBD1,TRBJ1-4,TRBV18,-
TGTGCCAGCAGTTGGGCAGGAAAAATCAATGAGCAGTTCTTC,CASSWAGKINEQFF,-,TRBJ2-1,TRBV12-3/TRBV12-4,many
TGCAGTGCTAGAGCTACTCCCGGGACAGGGGGCTTGTCAGGCACTGAAGCTTTCTTT,CSARATPGTGGLSGTEAFF,TRBD1,TRBJ1-1,TRBV20-1,many
TGTGCCAGCAGTGTCCCCCCCGGACGTGGACTCACAGATACGCAGTATTTT,CASSVPPGRGLTDTQYF,-,TRBJ2-3,TRBV2,many
TGCGCCAGCAGCCCGCCAGGTACCAGTGAAAGCACAGATACGCAGTATTTT,CASSPPGTSESTDTQYF,-,TRBJ2-3,TRBV5-1,many
TGCGCCAGCAGTGAGTCGGCGGGTAAAAACATTCAGTACTTC,CASSESAGKNIQYF,-,TRBJ2-4,TRBV10-1,-
TGTGCCACAGGGGCGGGGTCCTACGAGCAGTACTTC,CATGAGSYEQYF,-,TRBJ2-7,TRBV6-5,many
TGCGCCAGCAGCTTGGTCCTAGCGGGAGGAGAGACCCAGTACTTC,CASSLVLAGGETQYF,TRBD2,TRBJ2-5,TRBV5-1,many
TGTGCCAGCAGCCCCCCCTCGGTCGTAGATACGCAGTATTTT,CASSPPSVVDTQYF,-,TRBJ2-3,TRBV7-2,many
TGTGCCAGCAGCTTACTATATCTGGGACAGGGGGCAACAGATACGCAGTATTTT,CASSLLYLGQGATDTQYF,TRBD1,TRBJ2-3,TRBV11-2,many
TGCAGTGCCCTAGCTCCGGGAGCTCATCAGCCCCAGCATTTT,CSALAPGAHQPQHF,-,TRBJ1-5,TRBV20-1,many
TGTGCCAGCAGCTTATGGCAGGGAAACTACGAGCAGTACTTC,CASSLWQGNYEQYF,-,TRBJ2-7,TRBV7-6,many
TGTGCCAGCAGTGGCCTAGCACCCCCCGACACCGGGGAGCTGTTTTTT,CASSGLAPPDTGELFF,-,TRBJ2-2,TRBV28,many
TGTGCCAGCACAGGGACCGGGGAGCTGTTTTTT,CASTGTGELFF,-,TRBJ2-2,TRBV6-2/TRBV6-3,many
TGCAGTGCTAGAGATCGGAGGGGGCGTGATACGCAGTATTTT,CSARDRRGRDTQYF,-,TRBJ2-3,TRBV20-1,many
TGCAGTGCTGCCATAGCGGGGGTCAGCACAGATACGCAGTATTTT,CSAAIAGVSTDTQYF,TRBD2,TRBJ2-3,TRBV20-1,many
TGTGCCACCAGTGAGGTGCGGTTCCATGGCTACACCTTC,CATSEVRFHGYTF,-,TRBJ1-2,TRBV24-1,many
TGCAGTGCTAGAGGACAGGCCGGGCAGCCCCAGCATTTT,CSARGQAGQPQHF,-,TRBJ1-5,TRBV20-1,many
TGTGCCTGGAACCGGGACAGGGGCACAGATACGCAGTATTTT,CAWNRDRGTDTQYF,TRBD1,TRBJ2-3,TRBV30,-
TGTGCCAGCAGCCCCGCAGGCCTCTCCCCATACAATGAGCAGTTCTTC,CASSPAGLSPYNEQFF,-,TRBJ2-1,TRBV12-3/TRBV12-4,many
TGCGCCAGCAGCTTGGTTCCCGACATCCCGGGAAACACCATATATTTT,CASSLVPDIPGNTIYF,-,TRBJ1-3,TRBV5-1,many
TGCAGTGCGACACAGGGGCGCGGCTACACCTTC,CSATQGRGYTF,TRBD1,TRBJ1-2,TRBV20-1,many
TGTGCCAGCAGCACCGGACAGGGGACGGCTGGAAACACCATATATTTT,CASSTGQGTAGNTIYF,TRBD1,TRBJ1-3,TRBV12-3/TRBV12-4,many
TGTGCCAGCAGCCCCCCCGGCGGAATACTTGAAAAACTGTTTTTT,CASSPPGGILEKLFF,-,TRBJ1-4,TRBV5-5,many
TGTGCCAGCAGCTTAGGCCTAGGGACCTTGAACACTGAAGCTTTCTTT,CASSLGLGTLNTEAFF,-,TRBJ1-1,TRBV7-2,many
TGCGCCAGCAGCTGGGGAGCCTCGAAGGGTGAAGCTTTCTTT,CASSWGASKGEAFF,-,TRBJ1-1,TRBV5-1,many